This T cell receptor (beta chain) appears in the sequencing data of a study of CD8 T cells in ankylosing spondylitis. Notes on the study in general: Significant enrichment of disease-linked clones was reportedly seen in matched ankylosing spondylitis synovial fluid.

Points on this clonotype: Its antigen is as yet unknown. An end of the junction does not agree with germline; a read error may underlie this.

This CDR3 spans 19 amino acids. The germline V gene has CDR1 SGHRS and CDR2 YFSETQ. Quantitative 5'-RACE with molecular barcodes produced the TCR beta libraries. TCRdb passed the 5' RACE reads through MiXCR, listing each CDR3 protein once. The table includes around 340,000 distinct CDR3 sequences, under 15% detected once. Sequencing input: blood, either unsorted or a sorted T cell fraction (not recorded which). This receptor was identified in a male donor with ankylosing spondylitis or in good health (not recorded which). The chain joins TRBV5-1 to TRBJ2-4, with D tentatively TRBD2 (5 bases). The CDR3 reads CASSLGSGPLKFSKNSQYF. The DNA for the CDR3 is TGCGCCAGCAGCTTAGGGAGCGGACCTCTTAAGTTTTCCAAAAACAGTCAGTACTTC.